The source of this T cell receptor beta chain is a study of graft-versus-host responses after intestinal transplantation. Measured with immunoSEQ multiplex PCR; TCRdb has only the in-frame clones, and not every one. The table records approximately 3,000 clones, around 70% of them present only once. Graft specimens yielded both intraepithelial and lamina propria lymphocytes. The length of the CDR3 is 14 residues. V shed 5 bases and J shed 7 bases, with 15 bases lying between them. Germline CDR1 is MNHEY and CDR2 is SMNVEV (reference sequence). Sequencing was performed on ileum tissue, taken roughly 5 and 7 days after intestinal transplantation. The clonotype comes from a human patient who received an intestinal transplant, so some T cells may come from the graft donor. The chain couples TRBV27 to TRBJ2-1, with a weak D call TRBD1 (6 bases). The CDR3 spells CASSLQFTGNEQFF. The CDR3 DNA sequence: TGTGCCAGCAGTCTGCAGTTTACAGGGAATGAGCAGTTCTTC.